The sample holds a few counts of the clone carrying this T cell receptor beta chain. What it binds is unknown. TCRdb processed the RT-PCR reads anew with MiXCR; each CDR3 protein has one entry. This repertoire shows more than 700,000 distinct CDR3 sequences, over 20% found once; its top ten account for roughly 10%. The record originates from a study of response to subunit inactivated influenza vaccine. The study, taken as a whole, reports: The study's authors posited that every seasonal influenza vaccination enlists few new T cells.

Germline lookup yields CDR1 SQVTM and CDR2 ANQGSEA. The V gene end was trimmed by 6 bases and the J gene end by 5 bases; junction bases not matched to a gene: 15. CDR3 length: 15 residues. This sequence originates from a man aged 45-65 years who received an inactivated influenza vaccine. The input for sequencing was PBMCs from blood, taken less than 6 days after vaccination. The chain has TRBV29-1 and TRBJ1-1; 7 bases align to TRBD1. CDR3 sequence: CSVRLVRSGGTEAFF. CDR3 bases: TGCAGCGTCCGCCTCGTCCGTTCAGGGGGAACTGAAGCTTTCTTT.